Presented here are 24 T cell receptor beta chains from one specimen sequenced in a study of STAT5B mutations in CD4+ large granular lymphocyte leukemia. The data were produced by immunoSEQ multiplex PCR, yet TCRdb's version contains in-frame clones alone and is incomplete. The sample records approximately 31,000 clones, roughly 70% being singletons. The sequenced sample consisted of CD4+ T cells from blood buffy coats. The receptors derive from a human donor in good health.

The rearrangement uses TRBV19 and TRBJ1-1; D is undetermined. The CDR3 covers 13 residues. V gave up 9 bases and J gave up 3 bases, with 14 bases separating them. Germline assignment: CDR1 LNHDA and CDR2 SQIVND (reference sequence). CDR3 residues: CASNTAGYTEAFF. The CDR3 nucleotides read TGTGCCAGCAATACCGCCGGTTACACTGAAGCTTTCTTT.

The chain carries TRBV10-1 and TRBJ2-3; maybe TRBD2 (6 bases). There are 15 residues in the CDR3. Trimming took 5 bases from V and 0 from J, leaving 12 bases between them. The germline V gene encodes CDR1 WNHNN and CDR2 SYGVQD (reference sequence). The CDR3 reads CASSPSASSTDTQYF. Here the CDR3 DNA reads TGCGCCAGCAGTCCTAGCGCTTCTAGCACAGATACGCAGTATTTT.

The V and J genes are TRBV2 and TRBJ2-3; TRBD1 aligns across 7 bases. In germline, CDR1 is SNHLY, CDR2 FYNNEI. J was trimmed by 4 bases and V by 4 bases; bases with no gene match: 5. The CDR3 runs 14 residues. CDR3 protein: CASSGRQGSDTQYF. The DNA for the CDR3 is TGTGCCAGCAGTGGACGACAGGGATCAGATACGCAGTATTTT.

This clone was counted a few times. Written as DNA, the CDR3 is TGTGCCAGCAGTAAGGGGGCGGTCACTGAAGCTTTCTTT. It yields the protein CASSKGAVTEAFF. The rearrangement links TRBV25-1 to TRBJ1-1, with 7 nucleotides matching TRBD1. The CDR3 is 13 residues long. Germline CDR1 and CDR2: MGHDK and SYGVNS. The junction had 4 bases not matched to a gene; V was cut back by 5 bases and J by 4 bases.

This chain connects TRBV5-8 to TRBJ2-2; no clear D. Trimming removed 1 base from V and 6 bases from J, with 7 bases in between. CDR3 length: 13 residues. CDR1 SGHTS and CDR2 YDEGEE come from the germline V gene. The DNA of the CDR3 is TGTGCCAGCAGCTTGAGGGAAGCCGGGGAGCTGTTTTTT. It translates to CASSLREAGELFF. The whole variable domain, remainder taken from reference TRBV5-8 and TRBJ2-2, is EAGVTQSPTHLIKTRGQQATLRCSPISGHTSVYWYQQALGLGLQFLLWYDEGEERNRGNFPPRFSGRQFPNYSSELNVNALELEDSALYLCASSLREAGELFFGEGSRLTVL.

V usage is TRBV30 and J usage is TRBJ1-6, with 8 bases that match TRBD1. V lost 2 bases, J lost 7 bases, and 7 bases stayed unmatched. The CDR3 has 15 amino acids. Looked up from germline, CDR1 is GTSNPN and CDR2 is SVGIG (reference sequence). CDR3 DNA sequence: TGTGCCTGGAGTACAACCTCAGGGGGCAATTCACCCCTCCACTTT. Amino acid sequence: CAWSTTSGGNSPLHF. Filled out from reference TRBV30 and TRBJ1-6, the complete variable domain reads SQTIHQWPATLVQPVGSPLSLECTVEGTSNPNLYWYRQAAGRGLQLLFYSVGIGQISSEVPQNLSASRPQDRQFILSSKKLLLSDSGFYLCAWSTTSGGNSPLHFGNGTRLTVT.

In this sample, this clone turned up once. The chain links TRBV6-6 to TRBJ2-7; 9 nucleotides agree with TRBD2. CDR1 is MNHNY, CDR2 SVGAGI, per germline (reference sequence). The CDR3 covers 15 residues. V shed 4 bases, J shed 1 base, and the junction held 5 bases outside the gene matches. The CDR3, as DNA: TGTGCCAGCAGTTTAGGGCTAGCGGGGTCCTACGAGCAGTACGTC. Translating it yields CASSLGLAGSYEQYV.

This clone was detected a few times. The chain uses TRBV25-1 and TRBJ1-4; D might be TRBD1 (6 bases). Germline V gene lookup returns CDR1 MGHDK and CDR2 SYGVNS. Trimming stripped 6 bases from V and 11 bases from J, with 10 bases between. The CDR3 spans 11 residues. CDR3 amino acids: CASRGQLKLFF. The CDR3 nucleotides are TGTGCCAGCAGAGGACAGCTTAAACTGTTTTTT.

This rearrangement joins TRBV27 to TRBJ2-5, with D perhaps matching TRBD2 (6 bases). V gave up 2 bases and J gave up 1 base, with 14 bases separating them. This CDR3 has 16 residues. The germline V gene has CDR1 MNHEY and CDR2 SMNVEV (reference sequence). CDR3 amino acids: CASSLTLAGIQETQYF. CDR3 nucleotide sequence: TGTGCCAGCAGTTTAACGTTGGCGGGGATCCAAGAGACCCAGTACTTC.

The chain uses TRBV6-6 and TRBJ1-1; D is uncertain. This CDR3 is 14 amino acids long. Germline assignment: CDR1 MNHNY and CDR2 SVGAGI (reference sequence). Trimming removed 0 bases at V and 6 bases at J, with 11 bases between. The CDR3 here is CASSYSGGFAEAFF. The CDR3 nucleotides read TGTGCCAGCAGTTACTCGGGCGGTTTCGCTGAAGCTTTCTTT.

The chain carries TRBV7-2 and TRBJ2-7; possibly TRBD1 for D (5 bases). In germline, CDR1 is SGHTA, CDR2 FQGNSA. V was trimmed by 4 bases and J by 0 bases, leaving 19 bases between them. There are 17 residues in the CDR3. CDR3 residues: CASSSALGAAHSYEQYF. Written as DNA, the CDR3 is TGTGCCAGCAGCTCGGCGCTTGGGGCGGCCCACTCCTACGAGCAGTACTTC.

This clone has just a few counts. V usage is TRBV12-5 and J usage is TRBJ1-1; 7 nucleotides match TRBD1. Germline CDR1 is LGHNT and CDR2 is FRNRAP. The CDR3 contains 14 residues. The ends lost 2 bases at V and 6 bases at J; junction bases unmatched: 6. The CDR3 sequence is CASGLRQGSPEAFF. In nucleotides, the CDR3 is TGTGCTAGTGGTTTGAGACAGGGTTCTCCTGAAGCTTTCTTT.

Of note for this clone: At the DNA level, this CDR3 is encoded by other sequences in the same sample as well. The rearrangement uses TRBV5-1 and TRBJ2-2; D remains ambiguous. Germline lookup yields CDR1 SGHRS and CDR2 YFSETQ. V lost 0 bases, J lost 2 bases, and 5 bases lay in between. This CDR3 has 14 amino acids. This CDR3 is CASSLGSNTGELFF. The CDR3 DNA reads as TGCGCCAGCAGCTTGGGCAGTAACACCGGGGAGCTGTTTTTT.

This sequence joins TRBV5-6 and TRBJ1-6, with D maybe TRBD1 (6 bases). The CDR3 has 14 amino acids. Per the germline V gene, CDR1 is SGHDT and CDR2 is YYEEEE. V lost 8 bases and J 8 bases, leaving 17 bases between the germline ends. The CDR3 loop reads CARGRGGRDSPLHF. The CDR3 nucleotides are TGTGCCAGGGGACGTGGGGGCAGGGATTCACCCCTCCACTTT.

This clone was seen more than once but under ten times. The rearrangement joins TRBV30 to TRBJ1-1, with a weak D call TRBD1 (5 bases). V lost 0 bases and J lost 11, with 13 bases in between. The CDR3 contains 12 residues. CDR1 is GTSNPN, CDR2 SVGIG, per germline (reference sequence). The chain's CDR3 is CAWSVWAGRAFF. The CDR3, as DNA: TGTGCCTGGAGTGTATGGGCGGGGCGGGCTTTCTTT.

V and J are TRBV7-3 and TRBJ1-2; D is possibly TRBD1 (5 bases). With 5 bases removed from V and 3 bases from J, the gap between germline ends came to 22 bases. This CDR3 is built from 17 residues. The germline gives CDR1 SGHTA, CDR2 FQGTGA. This CDR3 reads CASSPTPGPLRHYGYTF. The CDR3 DNA reads TGTGCCAGCAGCCCGACTCCGGGACCCCTGAGGCACTATGGCTACACCTTC.

The chain has TRBV28 and TRBJ1-6; D possibly corresponds to TRBD1 (5 bases). Trimming took off 2 bases at V and 10 bases at J, with 6 bases between the two ends. In germline, CDR1 is MDHEN, CDR2 SYDVKM. The CDR3 contains 12 residues. CDR3 bases: TGTGCCAGCAGTTTAGGGACCTCACCCCTCCACTTT. The encoded protein is CASSLGTSPLHF.

This clone appeared a few times. The J gene is TRBJ1-1, the V gene TRBV5-1; tentative D call: TRBD1 (5 bases). Germline lookup yields CDR1 SGHRS and CDR2 YFSETQ. The CDR3 extends over 14 amino acids. V lost 0 bases and J lost 5, with 11 bases in between. The CDR3 DNA sequence: TGCGCCAGCAGCTTGGGTCGGGGGAGTACTGAAGCTTTCTTT. Protein: CASSLGRGSTEAFF.

The J gene is TRBJ2-3, the V gene TRBV19; D might be TRBD1 or TRBD2, each matching 5 bases. CDR1 is LNHDA and CDR2 is SQIVND in the germline V gene (reference sequence). CDR3 length: 14 residues. V gave up 2 bases and J gave up 5 bases, with 11 bases separating them. The CDR3 region is CASSISGDGDTQYF. The CDR3 coding sequence is TGTGCCAGTAGTATATCTGGGGACGGAGATACGCAGTATTTT.

The rearrangement links TRBV4-1 to TRBJ1-2; D possibly corresponds to TRBD1 (5 bases). Germline CDR1 is MGHRA and CDR2 is YSYEKL. This CDR3 comprises 16 residues. Trimming pared 3 bases from V and 8 bases from J, leaving 22 bases between. CDR3 sequence (DNA): TGCGCCAGCAGCCACGGATCCCCATCGGGGGGAAGGGGCTACACCTTC. It yields the protein CASSHGSPSGGRGYTF.

The genes are TRBV6-5 and TRBJ1-4; D remains unclear. The V end lost 6 bases, the J end lost 5 bases, and 10 bases lay between the germline ends. This CDR3 comprises 13 residues. Germline CDR1 reads MNHEY; CDR2 reads SVGAGI. The DNA of the CDR3 is TGTGCCAGCAGCCGCGAGCGGAATGAAAAACTGTTTTTT. It yields the protein CASSRERNEKLFF.

This sequence joins TRBV4-2 and TRBJ2-5, with no clear D. This CDR3 has 12 residues. Per germline, CDR1 LGHNA and CDR2 YNFKEQ. V gave up 4 bases and J gave up 5 bases, with 8 bases separating them. CDR3 region: CASSLERETQYF. The CDR3 nucleotides are TGTGCCAGCAGCCTAGAAAGGGAGACCCAGTACTTC.

The chain employs TRBV7-7 and TRBJ2-7; weak D call: TRBD2 (6 bases). The V gene lost 6 bases and the J gene lost 2 bases, with 14 bases spanning the gap. CDR3 length equals 14 residues. CDR1 SSHAT and CDR2 FNYEAQ come from the germline V gene (reference sequence). The chain's CDR3 is CASRPSGRTYEQYV. The CDR3 DNA reads TGTGCCAGCAGGCCGTCCGGGAGAACCTACGAGCAGTACGTC.

This chain links TRBV18 with TRBJ2-1; D gene unclear. Looked up from germline, CDR1 is KGHSH and CDR2 is LQKENI. V shed 3 bases and J shed 7 bases, with 10 bases lying between them. The length of the CDR3 is 13 residues. The CDR3 here is CASSPVGINEQFF. CDR3 coding DNA: TGTGCCAGCTCACCGGTGGGTATTAATGAGCAGTTCTTC.